This TCR beta chain was observed in a study of beta chain features in type 1 diabetes. At the level of the study: Age and gender were similar between patients and healthy donors, as were cell yields.

A few counts support this clone. The antigen is not known. The V gene's germline CDR1 is SGHTA and CDR2 FQGNSA. J lost 3 bases, V lost 0 bases, and 5 bases had no gene match. The CDR3 contains 15 residues. Study-wide results and caveats: Type 1 diabetes patients had moderately but significantly shorter TCRB CDR3s in all four CD4+ subsets.

Every isolated RNA sample was fully reverse transcribed, so sequencing captured expressed TCRB transcripts. Clones were read by immunoSEQ multiplex PCR, and TCRdb kept only the in-frame ones, dropping some. This table has about 47,000 clones, approximately 44% appearing once. What was sequenced was stem cell memory CD4+ T cells from blood. The chain is built from TRBV7-2 and TRBJ2-7, with 7 bases that match TRBD1. This receptor was identified in a man aged 25-45 years with type 1 diabetes. CDR3 coding DNA: TGTGCCAGCAGCTTAGCCAGGGGGATGTTCTACGAGCAGTACTTC. It yields the protein CASSLARGMFYEQYF.